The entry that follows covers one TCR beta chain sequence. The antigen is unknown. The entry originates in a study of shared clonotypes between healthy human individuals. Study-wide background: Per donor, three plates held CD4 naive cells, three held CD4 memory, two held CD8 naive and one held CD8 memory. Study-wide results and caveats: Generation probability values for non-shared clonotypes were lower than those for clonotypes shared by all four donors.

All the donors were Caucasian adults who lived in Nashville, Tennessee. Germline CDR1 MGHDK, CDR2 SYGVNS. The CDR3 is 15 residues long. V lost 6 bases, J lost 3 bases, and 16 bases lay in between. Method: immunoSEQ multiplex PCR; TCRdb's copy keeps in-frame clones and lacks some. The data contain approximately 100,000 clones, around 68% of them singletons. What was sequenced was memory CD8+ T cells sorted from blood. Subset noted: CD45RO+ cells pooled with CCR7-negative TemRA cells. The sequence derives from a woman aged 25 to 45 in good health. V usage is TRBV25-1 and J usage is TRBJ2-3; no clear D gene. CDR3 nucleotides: TGTGCCAGCAGGTTATCTGGGATTGGAACAGATACGCAGTATTTT. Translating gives CASRLSGIGTDTQYF.